These T cell receptor beta chains were read from a single sample in a study of cytomegalovirus exposure and HLA in healthy donors. Assay used: immunoSEQ multiplex PCR; TCRdb lists only in-frame clones, some missing. Its clone listing holds more than 65,000 clones. Sequences were obtained from PBMCs. These receptors all come from a man between 40 and 49 years old in good health and CMV-seronegative. CDR3s include the opening cysteine and the closing phenylalanine or tryptophan. A D gene is named only where the DNA matches it firmly.

d_call j_call v_call cdr3_aa cdr3_nt
TRBD1 TRBJ1-2 TRBV9 CASSAGTVRDYGYTF TGTGCCAGCAGCGCCGGGACAGTCAGGGACTATGGCTACACCTTC
. TRBJ2-3 TRBV7-7 CASSPSRLAYADTQYF TGTGCTAGCAGCCCTTCCAGGCTAGCCTACGCAGATACGCAGTATTTT
. TRBJ1-1 TRBV7-9 CASSLVDRRNTEAFF TGTGCCAGCAGCTTAGTTGACAGGAGGAACACTGAAGCTTTCTTT
. TRBJ2-7 TRBV11-3 CASSRSPYEQYF TGTGCCAGCAGCAGGAGTCCCTACGAGCAGTACTTC
TRBD2 TRBJ2-1 TRBV5-1 CASSGGGPYNEQFF TGCGCCAGCAGCGGCGGGGGGCCCTACAATGAGCAGTTCTTC
TRBD1 TRBJ1-4 TRBV5-8 CASSLGQGSINEKLFF TGTGCCAGCAGCTTGGGACAGGGATCCATAAATGAAAAACTGTTTTTT
TRBD1 TRBJ1-2 TRBV5-6 CASSLRGQGDYGYTF TGTGCCAGCAGCTTGCGTGGACAGGGTGACTATGGCTACACCTTC
TRBD2 TRBJ2-2 TRBV7-2 CASSSRGGGTGELFF TGTGCCAGCAGCTCCCGTGGGGGGGGGACCGGGGAGCTGTTTTTT
TRBD2 TRBJ2-7 TRBV6-1 CASENSGGPSYEQYF TGTGCCAGCGAGAATAGCGGGGGACCTTCCTACGAGCAGTACTTC
. TRBJ1-5 TRBV18 CASSPPGTEGRQPQHF TGTGCCAGCTCACCACCCGGGACGGAGGGCAGGCAGCCCCAGCATTTT
TRBD2 TRBJ2-2 TRBV5-1 CASSFSSGVGELFF TGCGCTAGCAGCTTTTCTAGCGGGGTCGGGGAGCTGTTTTTT
. TRBJ1-5 TRBV19 CASSILRTDNQPQHF TGTGCCAGTAGTATACTTCGGACAGACAATCAGCCCCAGCATTTT
TRBD1 TRBJ2-2 TRBV11-3 CASSLARGLSTGELFF TGTGCCAGCAGCTTAGCCAGGGGGCTTAGCACCGGGGAGCTGTTTTTT
TRBD2 TRBJ2-7 TRBV30 CAWSVTSGGLNYEQYF TGTGCCTGGAGTGTGACTAGCGGGGGTCTGAATTACGAGCAGTACTTC
TRBD2 TRBJ2-3 TRBV2 CASSLTSGGQGVTQYF TGTGCCAGCAGTTTGACTAGCGGGGGGCAGGGAGTTACGCAGTATTTT
. TRBJ1-1 TRBV9 CASSAGLTRGGTEAFF TGTGCCAGCAGCGCCGGACTGACTAGAGGTGGCACTGAAGCTTTCTTT
TRBD2 TRBJ2-1 TRBV2 CASSQSGGYLSYNEQFF TGTGCCAGCAGTCAGAGCGGGGGATACCTCTCCTACAATGAGCAGTTCTTC
TRBD2 TRBJ2-1 TRBV2 CASNRGVETYNEQFF TGTGCCAGCAACCGGGGGGTTGAAACCTACAATGAGCAGTTCTTC
TRBD2 TRBJ2-1 TRBV18 CASSPSSGGNNEQFF TGTGCCAGCTCACCATCGTCGGGGGGGAACAATGAGCAGTTCTTC
TRBD2 TRBJ2-1 TRBV7-3 CASSLEAGGFYNEQFF TGTGCCAGCAGCTTAGAAGCGGGGGGATTCTACAATGAGCAGTTCTTC
. TRBJ1-2 TRBV9 CASSVAAVWSNYGYTF TGTGCCAGCAGCGTAGCCGCAGTATGGAGTAACTATGGCTACACCTTC
. TRBJ1-2 TRBV7-2 CASSLDSGFDYGYTF TGTGCCAGCAGCTTAGATTCAGGGTTTGACTATGGCTACACCTTC
TRBD2 TRBJ2-2 TRBV7-9 CASSPQRGGGTGELFF TGTGCCAGCAGCCCACAGCGGGGGGGTGGCACCGGGGAGCTGTTTTTT
. TRBJ1-1 TRBV2 CASSELGGNTEAFF TGTGCCAGCAGTGAACTCGGGGGGAACACTGAAGCTTTCTTT
TRBD1 TRBJ1-1 TRBV28 CASSAPGQVGTEAFF TGTGCCAGCAGTGCCCCGGGACAGGTTGGGACTGAAGCTTTCTTT
. TRBJ2-7 TRBV5-6 CASSSYAVGYEQYF TGTGCCAGCAGCTCTTATGCGGTTGGGTACGAGCAGTACTTC
. TRBJ2-7 TRBV30 CAWSIYTGHDEQYF TGTGCCTGGAGTATTTACACAGGGCATGACGAGCAGTACTTC
. TRBJ2-2 TRBV7-3 CASSLNLQGTGELFF TGTGCCAGCAGCTTAAATCTCCAGGGCACCGGGGAGCTGTTTTTT
TRBD2 TRBJ2-1 TRBV7-2 CASSLRGRGGREQFF TGTGCCAGCAGCTTAAGGGGGCGGGGGGGCCGTGAGCAGTTCTTC
. TRBJ2-3 TRBV6-6 CASSSDSSSTDTQYF TGTGCCAGCAGTTCCGACAGCTCTAGCACAGATACGCAGTATTTT
. TRBJ2-7 TRBV14 CASSSLGGPGEQYF TGTGCCAGCAGCTCGCTTGGGGGCCCAGGCGAGCAGTACTTC
TRBD1 TRBJ2-3 TRBV7-3 CASSFTGGGGTDTQYF TGTGCCAGCAGCTTTACAGGGGGTGGTGGCACAGATACGCAGTATTTT
. TRBJ1-5 TRBV9 CASSPEIGANQPQHF TGTGCCAGCAGTCCCGAGATAGGGGCCAATCAGCCCCAGCATTTT
. TRBJ1-1 TRBV27 CASSLKGQNTEAFF TGTGCCAGCAGTTTAAAGGGGCAGAACACTGAAGCTTTCTTT
. TRBJ2-6 TRBV5-1 CASSLGADRWANVLTF TGCGCCAGCAGCTTGGGAGCGGACCGGTGGGCCAACGTCCTGACTTTC
. TRBJ1-2 TRBV9 CASSVAGTGDYGYTF TGTGCCAGCAGCGTAGCCGGAACGGGGGACTATGGCTACACCTTC
. TRBJ2-7 TRBV10-3 CAISENEGLRAYEQYF TGTGCCATCAGTGAGAACGAGGGACTCCGGGCCTACGAGCAGTACTTC
. TRBJ1-6 TRBV5-6 CASSLVRLINSPLHF TGTGCCAGCAGCTTAGTTCGACTGATAAATTCACCCCTCCACTTT
TRBD1 TRBJ1-1 TRBV19 CASSIGWDRGYTEAFF TGTGCCAGTAGTATAGGGTGGGACAGGGGTTACACTGAAGCTTTCTTT
. TRBJ1-5 TRBV15 CATSPRLTQDQPQHF TGTGCCACCAGCCCCCGCCTCACTCAAGATCAGCCCCAGCATTTT
TRBD1 TRBJ1-1 TRBV2 CASKGTGKVNTEAFF TGTGCCAGCAAAGGGACAGGAAAGGTGAACACTGAAGCTTTCTTT
. TRBJ2-3 TRBV4-1 CASSQDPGDGTQYF TGCGCCAGCAGCCAAGATCCGGGGGATGGCACGCAGTATTTT
TRBD1 TRBJ2-7 TRBV7-9 CASGQGSYEQYF TGTGCCAGCGGACAGGGCTCCTACGAGCAGTACTTC
. TRBJ1-5 TRBV18 CASSPLTGAGQPQHF TGTGCCAGCTCACCATTGACAGGAGCAGGTCAGCCCCAGCATTTT
TRBD1 TRBJ1-2 TRBV15 CATSRARTGTGYTF TGTGCCACCAGCAGAGCCCGGACAGGGACCGGCTACACCTTC
TRBD2 TRBJ2-7 TRBV10-1 CASSEGLADEQYF TGCGCCAGCAGTGAAGGACTAGCTGACGAGCAGTACTTC
. TRBJ1-5 TRBV28 CASTGPNQPQHF TGTGCCAGCACAGGGCCCAATCAGCCCCAGCATTTT